This TCR beta chain is from a study of vaccination effects on CD4 cells after COVID-19. There are a few counts of this clone. Its matching antigen is unknown. Per the germline V gene, CDR1 is SNHLY and CDR2 is FYNNEI. The CDR3 is made up of 16 amino acids. V lost 1 base and J 0 bases, leaving 7 bases between the germline ends. Clones were read by immunoSEQ multiplex PCR, and TCRdb kept only the in-frame ones, dropping some. The data show 40,000 or so clones, about three quarters seen once. ViraFEST expansion of antigen-specific CD4+ T cells with viral peptide pools preceded sequencing. Subsequent to a culture period of around eleven days, CD4+ T cells were isolated. The person acquired a PCR-confirmed SARS-CoV-2 infection between March and December 2020. PBMC cultures contained 2 million or so cells per well, 10 IU/ml IL-2 and roughly 9.4 ug/ml peptides.

The chain couples TRBV2 to TRBJ2-6; D gene ambiguous. This sample comprised CD4+ T cells from PBMCs cultured with a peptide pool, obtained before COVID-19 vaccination. This sequence was found in a human donor who had a prior SARS-CoV-2 infection. CDR3 region: CASSEEQPSGANVLTF. The CDR3 nucleotides read TGTGCCAGCAGTGAAGAACAGCCCTCTGGGGCCAACGTCCTGACTTTC.